These T cell receptor beta chains were read from a single sample in a study of cytomegalovirus exposure and HLA in healthy donors. TCRdb keeps only in-frame clones here, not all; method: immunoSEQ multiplex PCR. The data include roughly 120,000 clones; the top ten clones carry roughly 3.5%. Source material: PBMCs. The receptors come from a man aged 18 to 30 in good health and CMV-seronegative. CDR3s include the opening cysteine and the closing phenylalanine or tryptophan. A D gene is named only where the DNA matches it firmly.

len	d_gene	v_gene	j_gene	CDR3aa	CDR3nt
15	TRBD1	TRBV7-2	TRBJ1-1	CASSFSTGMNTEAFF	TGTGCCAGCAGCTTTTCGACAGGGATGAACACTGAAGCTTTCTTT
15	TRBD2	TRBV7-2	TRBJ2-7	CASSLLGTSGYEQYF	TGTGCCAGCAGCTTGCTAGGGACTAGCGGCTACGAGCAGTACTTC
14	NA	TRBV29-1	TRBJ1-1	CSVLPQGKDTEAFF	TGCAGCGTCCTTCCACAGGGAAAGGACACTGAAGCTTTCTTT
14	NA	TRBV14	TRBJ2-5	CASSQAGLQETQYF	TGTGCCAGCAGCCAGGCAGGCCTTCAAGAGACCCAGTACTTC
14	TRBD2	TRBV9	TRBJ2-7	CASSVGAGGHEQYF	TGTGCCAGCAGCGTCGGAGCGGGAGGCCACGAGCAGTACTTC
13	NA	TRBV6-5	TRBJ2-2	CASSYSPTGELFF	TGTGCCAGCAGTTACTCCCCTACCGGGGAGCTGTTTTTT
17	TRBD2	TRBV13	TRBJ2-2	CASSLFSAGGRTGELFF	TGTGCCAGCAGCTTGTTTTCCGCGGGGGGGCGGACCGGGGAGCTGTTTTTT
15	TRBD1	TRBV5-1	TRBJ1-2	CASSLEGQGWNGYTF	TGCGCCAGCAGCTTGGAGGGACAGGGGTGGAATGGCTACACCTTC
14	NA	TRBV5-1	TRBJ2-1	CASKLPEVDNEQFF	TGCGCCAGCAAACTACCAGAAGTAGACAATGAGCAGTTCTTC
18	NA	TRBV30	TRBJ2-1	CAWSVPPGHWSSYNEQFF	TGTGCCTGGAGTGTACCCCCCGGACACTGGAGCTCCTACAATGAGCAGTTCTTC
15	TRBD1	TRBV11-2	TRBJ2-1	CASSSGQGMDNEQFF	TGTGCCAGCAGCAGTGGACAGGGTATGGACAATGAGCAGTTCTTC
12	NA	TRBV6-6	TRBJ2-5	CAIQGRRETQYF	TGTGCCATACAGGGTAGGAGGGAGACCCAGTACTTC
17	NA	TRBV28	TRBJ1-1	CASSLRGSSYLNTEAFF	TGTGCCAGCAGTTTAAGGGGGTCCTCGTATTTGAACACTGAAGCTTTCTTT
16	TRBD1	TRBV4-1	TRBJ2-7	CASSQDPTGESYEQYF	TGCGCCAGCAGCCAAGATCCTACAGGGGAGTCCTACGAGCAGTACTTC
16	NA	TRBV6-1	TRBJ2-3	CASSEVGESSSVTQYF	TGTGCCAGCAGTGAAGTCGGGGAGTCATCATCGGTTACGCAGTATTTT
11	NA	TRBV20-1	TRBJ2-7	CSARDVYEQYF	TGCAGTGCTAGAGACGTTTACGAGCAGTACTTC
14	NA	TRBV9	TRBJ2-1	CASSVDSSYNEQFF	TGTGCCAGCAGCGTAGACTCCTCCTACAATGAGCAGTTCTTC
13	NA	TRBV19	TRBJ1-5	CASSKAGKQPQHF	TGTGCCAGTAGTAAGGCAGGAAAGCAGCCCCAGCATTTT
11	NA	TRBV7-9	TRBJ1-2	CASSSDGGYTF	TGTGCCAGCAGCTCAGATGGTGGCTACACCTTC
14	NA	TRBV28	TRBJ1-2	CASSPPTGYYGYTF	TGTGCCAGCAGTCCCCCAACCGGGTACTATGGCTACACCTTC
15	NA	TRBV28	TRBJ2-5	CASSLRDGGRETQYF	TGTGCCAGCAGTTTAAGGGATGGAGGGAGGGAGACCCAGTACTTC
18	TRBD1	TRBV19	TRBJ1-2	CASSIARTGAKTNYGYTF	TGTGCCAGTAGTATAGCCCGGACAGGGGCCAAGACCAACTATGGCTACACCTTC
12	NA	TRBV18	TRBJ2-7	CASSPTGYEQYF	TGTGCCAGCTCACCAACAGGATACGAGCAGTACTTC
17	NA	TRBV15	TRBJ1-5	CATSRDHMGGHDQPQHF	TGTGCCACCAGCAGAGATCATATGGGAGGGCACGATCAGCCCCAGCATTTT
14	NA	TRBV7-6	TRBJ2-7	CASSLYKGAYEQYF	TGTGCCAGCAGCTTATATAAGGGGGCCTACGAGCAGTACTTC
17	NA	TRBV7-8	TRBJ2-2	CASSFLDGFANTGELFF	TGTGCCAGCAGCTTCCTCGACGGGTTCGCGAACACCGGGGAGCTGTTTTTT
15	NA	TRBV5-1	TRBJ2-7	CASSLGAFVSYEQYF	TGCGCCAGCAGCTTGGGTGCGTTCGTCTCCTACGAGCAGTACTTC
18	NA	TRBV11-1	TRBJ2-6	CASSLASGLSSGANVLTF	TGTGCCAGCAGCTTAGCGTCGGGACTCAGCTCTGGGGCCAACGTCCTGACTTTC